This T cell receptor beta chain appears in the sequencing data of a study of cytomegalovirus exposure and HLA in healthy donors. Across the whole study: The same platform as the 500 to 700 first-cohort repertoires was used for the 130 or so validation repertoires, a later analysis reported. Findings and caveats of the study: More than 150 TCR beta chains were listed as cytomegalovirus-associated.

Clones were sequenced by immunoSEQ multiplex PCR, and TCRdb holds only the in-frame ones, with some missing. The profile covers 250,000 to 350,000 clones, with approximately 87% appearing a single time and approximately 0.9% taken by the ten largest. Per germline, CDR1 SGHRS and CDR2 YFSETQ. V was clipped by 4 bases and J by 3 bases, with 13 bases between them. The CDR3 length is 14 residues. As regards this clone: Its antigen remains unidentified.

What was sequenced was PBMCs. This sequence joins TRBV5-1 and TRBJ1-2; D call uncertain. The receptor was derived from a woman aged 18-30 years in good health and CMV-seronegative. The CDR3 sequence is CASSLETAYYGYTF. The CDR3 DNA reads TGCGCCAGCAGCCTAGAGACCGCCTACTATGGCTACACCTTC.